Listed here are 12 T cell receptor beta chains from one sample, sequenced in a study of radiotherapy plus CTLA-4 blockade in lung cancer. Using immunoSEQ multiplex PCR, the repertoire was profiled, and TCRdb retains in-frame clones only, with some absent. The sample carries 65,000 to 95,000 clones, about 87% recorded once. Sequencing used peripheral blood, obtained from a patient treated with radiotherapy plus ipilimumab. The receptors were gathered from a human donor with non-small cell lung cancer who had stable disease on radiotherapy plus ipilimumab.

The V call is TRBV28, the J call TRBJ2-7, with D perhaps TRBD2 (7 bases). The CDR3 length is 14 residues. V shed 10 bases and J shed 0 bases, with 16 bases lying between them. Germline CDR1 MDHEN, CDR2 SYDVKM. CDR3 sequence: CATKGGGSSYEQYF. Written as DNA, the CDR3 is TGTGCCACCAAGGGGGGGGGAAGCTCCTACGAGCAGTACTTC.

This chain connects TRBV28 to TRBJ1-1; a possible D gene is TRBD1 (5 bases). The V end lost 1 base, the J end lost 4 bases, and 13 bases lay between the germline ends. The CDR3 sequence is 15 residues long. Germline CDR1 reads MDHEN; CDR2 reads SYDVKM. DNA of the CDR3: TGTGCCAGCAGTTTATTGGGGGGAGGGAGCACTGAAGCTTTCTTT. Amino acids: CASSLLGGGSTEAFF.

V gene TRBV18 combines with J gene TRBJ2-1; 10 bases align to TRBD2. With 5 bases clipped from V and 0 bases from J, the junction kept 10 bases outside the gene matches. The germline V gene has CDR1 KGHSH and CDR2 LQKENI. The CDR3 length is 18 residues. CDR3 region: CASSASLASGSSYNEQFF. The CDR3 bases are TGTGCCAGCTCAGCGAGCTTGGCTAGCGGGAGCTCCTACAATGAGCAGTTCTTC.

The chain combines TRBV28 with TRBJ2-3; 9 bases fit TRBD1. This CDR3 region has 15 residues. Germline V gives CDR1 MDHEN, CDR2 SYDVKM. V shed 4 bases, J shed 2 bases, and the junction held 4 bases outside the gene matches. This CDR3 reads CASSSGQGLTDTQYF. CDR3 bases: TGTGCCAGCAGTTCGGGACAGGGTCTCACAGATACGCAGTATTTT.

This sequence joins TRBV2 and TRBJ2-7; D could derive from TRBD1 or TRBD2 (5 bases each). The CDR3 length is 14 residues. Germline V gives CDR1 SNHLY, CDR2 FYNNEI. V lost 0 bases to trimming and J lost 6 bases, with 12 bases between them. The CDR3 DNA is TGTGCCAGCAGTGAAGCGCCCGGGGCGGGCGAGCAGTACTTC. Amino acids: CASSEAPGAGEQYF.

This sequence joins TRBV2 and TRBJ2-5, with 12 bases matching TRBD2. The CDR3 runs to 16 residues. Germline CDR1 reads SNHLY; CDR2 reads FYNNEI. The junction had 7 bases not matched to a gene; V was cut back by 7 bases and J by 1 base. In nucleotides, the CDR3 is TGTGCCAGCACCGGACTAGCGGGAACAAGCCAAGAGACCCAGTACTTC. Its protein product is CASTGLAGTSQETQYF.

The chain uses TRBV10-1 and TRBJ2-1; 7 bases line up with TRBD2. The CDR3 length is 15 residues. After removal of 3 bases from V and 7 bases from J, the junction contained 9 bases not matched to a gene. Germline CDR1 is WNHNN and CDR2 is SYGVQD (reference sequence). CDR3 DNA: TGCGCCAGCAGTGAACGTGGCGGGAGATTAAATGAGCAGTTCTTC. Translated, it gives CASSERGGRLNEQFF.

This rearrangement joins TRBV7-9 to TRBJ1-2; 7 bases match TRBD1. V lost 3 bases to trimming and J lost 6 bases; unmatched junction nucleotides: 4. Germline V gene lookup returns CDR1 SEHNR and CDR2 FQNEAQ (reference sequence). The CDR3 contains 13 residues. This CDR3 is CASSLGTAHGYTF. The CDR3 DNA is TGTGCCAGCAGCTTGGGGACAGCCCATGGCTACACCTTC.

The table lists this clone with a count of one. The chain recombines TRBV2 with TRBJ2-3; perhaps TRBD2 as D (6 bases). Trimming removed 6 bases at V and 4 bases at J, with 20 bases between. This CDR3 has 16 amino acids. Germline V gene sequence: CDR1 SNHLY, CDR2 FYNNEI. As DNA, the CDR3 is TGTGCCAGCAGCTGGGAGGCGAAAGTAGGAGCAGATACGCAGTATTTT. The encoded protein is CASSWEAKVGADTQYF.

This chain uses TRBV9 with TRBJ2-1, with 9 nucleotides matching TRBD1. CDR3 size: 15 residues. Trimming removed 1 base from V and 6 bases from J; junction bases left unmatched: 5. The V gene's germline CDR1 is SGDLS and CDR2 YYNGEE. The chain's CDR3 is CASSVSGTGINEQFF. CDR3 nucleotide sequence: TGTGCCAGCAGCGTATCGGGGACAGGGATCAATGAGCAGTTCTTC.

This chain links TRBV7-2 with TRBJ2-1; 14 bases are a match to TRBD2. V lost 4 bases, J lost 7 bases, and 6 bases stayed unmatched. Per germline, CDR1 SGHTA and CDR2 FQGNSA. The CDR3 spans 16 residues. CDR3 in amino acids: CASSSGLAGGKNEQFF. CDR3 in DNA: TGTGCCAGCAGCTCCGGACTAGCGGGAGGTAAGAATGAGCAGTTCTTC.

The chain has TRBV6-6 and TRBJ1-1, with 10 bases identical to TRBD1. CDR3 length: 15 amino acids. Germline CDR1 is MNHNY and CDR2 is SVGAGI (reference sequence). V lost 2 bases, J lost 2 bases, and 2 bases stayed unmatched. CDR3 coding DNA: TGTGCCAGCAGTTACGGGACAGGGGCCAACACTGAAGCTTTCTTT. It yields the protein CASSYGTGANTEAFF.